Presented here are 26 T cell receptor beta chains from one specimen sequenced in a study of cytomegalovirus exposure and HLA in healthy donors. The PCR ran on 60 Vbeta and 13 Jbeta primers. The data were produced by immunoSEQ multiplex PCR, yet TCRdb's version contains in-frame clones alone and is incomplete. The top ten hold 10% of the sample, which has about 120,000 clones, less than 65% seen once. Sequenced sample: PBMCs. Receptor source: a man aged 40-55 years in good health and CMV-seropositive.

This clone was observed a single time. This chain joins TRBV7-8 and TRBJ1-2; D is unresolved. There are 14 residues in the CDR3. Germline V CDR1 and CDR2: SGHVS, FQNEAQ. V lost 8 bases and J 0 bases, leaving 13 bases between the germline ends. CDR3 amino acids: CASAEGLTNYGYTF. CDR3 nucleotides: TGTGCCAGCGCAGAGGGCCTAACTAACTATGGCTACACCTTC.

The chain uses TRBV29-1 and TRBJ2-3; D possibly corresponds to TRBD1 (6 bases). The CDR3 runs 14 residues. Germline V lookup: CDR1 SQVTM, CDR2 ANQGSEA. V was clipped by 4 bases and J by 3 bases, with 14 bases between them. CDR3 DNA: TGCAGCGTTGCGTATGGGGGCTTGACAGATACGCAGTATTTT. It codes for CSVAYGGLTDTQYF.

V is TRBV12-5 and J is TRBJ1-1, with 7 bases fitting TRBD1. The CDR3 consists of 16 residues. V shed 3 bases and J 1 base; nucleotides not matched to a gene: 8. Germline values: CDR1 LGHNT, CDR2 FRNRAP. This CDR3 reads CASGFGTDRTNTEAFF. CDR3 bases: TGTGCTAGTGGTTTTGGAACGGACAGGACGAACACTGAAGCTTTCTTT.

V and J are TRBV7-9 and TRBJ2-3; D gene uncertain. Germline V CDR1 and CDR2: SEHNR, FQNEAQ (reference sequence). Trimming removed 2 bases from V and 5 bases from J, with 8 bases in between. The CDR3 sequence is 13 residues long. The CDR3 reads CASSLYSGDTQYF. CDR3 bases: TGTGCCAGCAGCTTATATTCAGGAGATACGCAGTATTTT.

This clone was recorded a few times. The V and J genes are TRBV4-2 and TRBJ2-2; possible D gene TRBD2, 6 bases. The germline CDR1 and CDR2 sequences are LGHNA and YNFKEQ. Between the trimmed V and J ends, which lost 1 base and 2 bases, there was a span of 11 bases. The CDR3 length is 16 residues. This CDR3 is CASSQGVSGNTGELFF. DNA for the CDR3: TGTGCCAGCAGCCAAGGGGTTAGCGGTAACACCGGGGAGCTGTTTTTT.

This rearrangement joins TRBV10-3 to TRBJ2-3, with 16 bases aligning to TRBD2. This CDR3 is built from 17 residues. Per the germline V gene, CDR1 is ENHRY and CDR2 is SYGVKD. With 1 base clipped from V and 3 bases from J, the junction kept 1 base outside the gene matches. Written as DNA, the CDR3 is TGTGCCATCAGTGAGTTGGGACTAGCGGGGGGGACAGATACGCAGTATTTT. Its protein product is CAISELGLAGGTDTQYF.

The rearrangement joins TRBV19 to TRBJ1-5; D is ambiguous. V was trimmed by 5 bases and J by 5 bases, leaving 13 bases between them. CDR1 is LNHDA and CDR2 is SQIVND in the germline V gene (reference sequence). There are 14 residues in the CDR3. The CDR3 spells CASSPSALDQPQHF. Here the CDR3 DNA reads TGTGCCAGTAGTCCTTCGGCCCTAGATCAGCCCCAGCATTTT.

This clone showed up just once. The rearrangement uses TRBV7-9 and TRBJ1-1; D remains ambiguous. The CDR3 has 12 amino acids. Trimming removed 2 bases at V and 8 bases at J, with 9 bases between. In germline, CDR1 is SEHNR, CDR2 FQNEAQ (reference sequence). The chain's CDR3 is CASSLSRGEAFF. The DNA for the CDR3 is TGTGCCAGCAGCTTATCTCGGGGAGAAGCTTTCTTT.

The chain links TRBV6-4 to TRBJ2-7, with D tentatively TRBD2 (6 bases). The ends were cut back, 3 bases at V and 4 bases at J, with 16 bases in the middle. CDR1 is MRHNA and CDR2 is SNTAGT in the germline V gene. The CDR3 has 15 residues. The chain's CDR3 is CASSEGLGENYEQYF. In nucleotides, the CDR3 is TGTGCCAGCAGTGAGGGACTGGGGGAGAATTACGAGCAGTACTTC.

This clone was observed a few times. The chain employs TRBV2 and TRBJ2-5, with D unclear. Germline-derived CDR1 and CDR2 are SNHLY and FYNNEI. The ends were cut back, 8 bases at V and 5 bases at J, with 9 bases in the middle. The length of the CDR3 is 11 residues. The CDR3 reads CASAVYETQYF. Written as DNA, the CDR3 is TGTGCCAGCGCAGTTTACGAGACCCAGTACTTC.

This clone came up a few times. This chain connects TRBV11-2 to TRBJ1-4; 8 positions agree with TRBD1. Trimming removed 2 bases from V and 0 bases from J; junction bases left unmatched: 5. Germline-derived CDR1 and CDR2 are SGHAT and FQNNGV. This CDR3 has 17 amino acids. CDR3 sequence (DNA): TGTGCCAGCAGCTTACAGGGGGCGAGTGCAACTAATGAAAAACTGTTTTTT. Translated, it gives CASSLQGASATNEKLFF.

The rearrangement links TRBV5-1 to TRBJ2-7, with 8 bases that match TRBD1. Germline-derived CDR1 and CDR2 are SGHRS and YFSETQ. The CDR3 has 15 residues. V lost 4 bases to trimming and J lost 6 bases; unmatched junction nucleotides: 12. As DNA, the CDR3 is TGCGCCAGCAGCCAACTTCCAGGTGGACAGGGCGAGCAGTACTTC. Translating gives CASSQLPGGQGEQYF.

This chain joins TRBV30 and TRBJ2-5; 14 positions match TRBD2. The CDR3 covers 14 residues. The trim removed 8 bases at V and 5 bases at J, leaving 7 bases unmatched. CDR1 GTSNPN and CDR2 SVGIG come from the germline V gene (reference sequence). The CDR3 sequence: CATPGTSGSETQYF. CDR3 DNA sequence: TGTGCCACCCCGGGGACTAGCGGGAGTGAGACCCAGTACTTC.

The chain combines TRBV5-8 with TRBJ2-6, with D perhaps TRBD2 (6 bases). This CDR3 is 16 amino acids long. CDR1 is SGHTS, CDR2 YDEGEE, per germline. Trimming took off 2 bases at V and 0 bases at J, with 9 bases between the two ends. DNA of the CDR3: TGTGCCAGCAGCTTAGTGGGAGGCTCTGGGGCCAACGTCCTGACTTTC. This translates into CASSLVGGSGANVLTF.

The table lists this clone with a few counts. The CDR3 bases are TGTGCCAGCGGAGTTGGGGCCAACGTCCTGACTTTC. Translating gives CASGVGANVLTF. V gene TRBV6-5 combines with J gene TRBJ2-6; D unclear. This CDR3 comprises 12 residues. CDR1 and CDR2 (germline): MNHEY, SVGAGI. V lost 8 bases to trimming and J lost 3 bases, with 5 bases between them.

At least ten counts were recorded for this clone. V and J are TRBV5-6 and TRBJ2-1, with TRBD2 matching 11 bases. Germline V gene sequence: CDR1 SGHDT, CDR2 YYEEEE. J was trimmed by 6 bases and V by 4 bases; bases with no gene match: 6. The CDR3 contains 15 residues. The CDR3 spells CASSETSGGFNEQFF. CDR3 DNA sequence: TGTGCCAGCAGCGAAACTAGCGGGGGATTCAATGAGCAGTTCTTC. The full variable domain, its missing parts supplied by reference TRBV5-6 and TRBJ2-1, is DAGVTQSPTHLIKTRGQQVTLRCSPKSGHDTVSWYQQALGQGPQFIFQYYEEEERQRGNFPDRFSGHQFPNYSSELNVNALLLGDSALYLCASSETSGGFNEQFFGPGTRLTVL.

This clone was detected only a few times. The chain combines TRBV27 with TRBJ2-7, with D unclear. In germline, CDR1 is MNHEY, CDR2 SMNVEV (reference sequence). V gave up 4 bases and J gave up 2 bases, with 9 bases separating them. This CDR3 has 13 residues. CDR3: CASSWSQTYEQYF. CDR3 nucleotide sequence: TGTGCCAGCAGTTGGTCCCAGACCTACGAGCAGTACTTC.

CDR3 residues: CASSPSGYEQYF. The DNA for the CDR3 is TGTGCCAGCAGCCCGTCGGGGTACGAGCAGTACTTC. V usage is TRBV14 and J usage is TRBJ2-7; tentative D call: TRBD2 (5 bases). This CDR3 is built from 12 residues. CDR1 SGHDN and CDR2 FVKESK come from the germline V gene. Trimming left V 4 bases short and J 4 bases short, with 8 bases between. The entire variable domain, with the rest obtained from reference TRBV14 and TRBJ2-7, is as follows: EAGVTQFPSHSVIEKGQTVTLRCDPISGHDNLYWYRRVMGKEIKFLLHFVKESKQDESGMPNNRFLAERTGGTYSTLKVQPAELEDSGVYFCASSPSGYEQYFGPGTRLTVT.

The table lists this clone with a few counts. V and J are TRBV7-6 and TRBJ1-5; TRBD1 agrees at 8 bases. CDR1 SGHVS and CDR2 FNYEAQ come from the germline V gene. CDR3 length: 22 amino acids. V lost 1 base to trimming and J lost 0 bases; unmatched junction nucleotides: 20. In DNA, the CDR3 is TGTGCCAGCAGCTTAGTTGGTCGGGACAGGCACCCGATGGAGAATAGCAATCAGCCCCAGCATTTT. Translated: CASSLVGRDRHPMENSNQPQHF. Drawing the rest from reference TRBV7-6 and TRBJ1-5, the complete variable domain is GAGVSQSPRYKVTKRGQDVALRCDPISGHVSLYWYRQALGQGPEFLTYFNYEAQQDKSGLPNDRFSAERPEGSISTLTIQRTEQRDSAMYRCASSLVGRDRHPMENSNQPQHFGDGTRLSIL.

The chain couples TRBV28 to TRBJ1-2; TRBD1 aligns across 7 bases. The germline V gene has CDR1 MDHEN and CDR2 SYDVKM. J gave up 2 bases and V 6 bases, and 0 bases lay outside the gene matches. The CDR3 is 12 amino acids. CDR3 in amino acids: CASRTGNYGYTF. CDR3 nucleotide sequence: TGTGCCAGCAGGACAGGGAACTATGGCTACACCTTC.

This clone was counted only a few times. The rearrangement joins TRBV7-2 to TRBJ2-5; D not certain. The V end was cut by 4 bases, the J end by 0 bases, with 9 bases between. The CDR3 has 14 residues. CDR1 is SGHTA, CDR2 FQGNSA, per germline. CDR3 sequence (DNA): TGTGCCAGCAGCTCCCTAGATTACCAAGAGACCCAGTACTTC. Amino acid sequence: CASSSLDYQETQYF. Based on the CDR3 plus reference TRBV7-2 and TRBJ2-5, the full variable domain is GAGVSQSPSNKVTEKGKDVELRCDPISGHTALYWYRQSLGQGLEFLIYFQGNSAPDKSGLPSDRFSAERTGGSVSTLTIQRTQQEDSAVYLCASSSLDYQETQYFGPGTRLLVL.

Here the CDR3 DNA reads TGTGCCAGCAGCATTGTAGCCGGTAGCGGGGGCTCCTACGAGCAGTACTTC. Its translation: CASSIVAGSGGSYEQYF. The genes are TRBV14 and TRBJ2-7; TRBD2 matches at 9 bases. V was pared by 5 bases and J by 0 bases, with 11 bases of the junction left unmatched. Germline V CDR1 and CDR2: SGHDN, FVKESK. The length of the CDR3 is 17 residues.

The chain carries TRBV10-3 and TRBJ2-6; TRBD1 aligns across 8 bases. This CDR3 is built from 16 residues. V lost 2 bases and J lost 2; bases outside the gene matches: 2. CDR1 is ENHRY, CDR2 SYGVKD, per germline. The CDR3 is CAISELQGAGANVLTF. CDR3 sequence (DNA): TGTGCCATCAGTGAGCTACAGGGGGCTGGGGCCAACGTCCTGACTTTC.

This chain links TRBV6-6 with TRBJ2-7; perhaps TRBD1 as D (6 bases). CDR1 is MNHNY, CDR2 SVGAGI, per germline (reference sequence). There are 13 residues in the CDR3. The V and J ends lost 4 bases and 6 bases respectively, with 13 bases between them. CDR3 protein: CASSSHRAGEQYF. In nucleotides, the CDR3 is TGTGCCAGCAGTTCGCACAGGGCGGGCGAGCAGTACTTC.

This chain links TRBV6-5 with TRBJ2-7; TRBD2 might be the D (5 bases). Germline CDR1 is MNHEY and CDR2 is SVGAGI. The V gene lost 2 bases and the J gene lost 1 base, with 9 bases spanning the gap. This CDR3 is built from 14 residues. CDR3: CASSYGSLSYEQYF. CDR3 nucleotides: TGTGCCAGCAGTTACGGGAGTCTTTCCTACGAGCAGTACTTC.

This clone was observed a handful of times. Other DNA sequences of this sample code for an identical CDR3. The CDR3 nucleotides read TGTGCCTGGAGTGTTCGAGGGGCGGGGGTCTACGAGCAGTACTTC. Amino acid sequence: CAWSVRGAGVYEQYF. The chain has TRBV30 and TRBJ2-7, with TRBD2 identical over 7 bases. V shed 0 bases and J 3 bases; nucleotides not matched to a gene: 8. Germline assignment: CDR1 GTSNPN and CDR2 SVGIG (reference sequence). The CDR3 is 15 residues long.